The rows below give T cell receptor beta chains drawn from one sample of a study of CD8+ T cells in alopecia areata. Assay used: immunoSEQ multiplex PCR; TCRdb lists only in-frame clones, some missing. The profile shows fewer than 350,000 clones, nearly 60% of them singletons. Specimen: CD4+ T cells sorted from blood, collected at week 24, from a patient treated with tofacitinib. The receptors originated from a human donor with alopecia areata. The CDR3 runs from the conserved cysteine through the conserved F or W. The D gene is left open where the match is weak. The size of a clone is reported for some rows only, either as once, few or many, or as a class for expanded clones.

TRBV7-2	TRBD2	TRBJ2-7	once	CASSLGGGSYEQYF	TGTGCCAGCAGCTTAGGCGGGGGGAGCTACGAGCAGTACTTC
TRBV7-2	-	TRBJ2-5	-	CASTPHWRRGVATQYF	TGTGCCAGCACCCCCCATTGGCGCCGCGGGGTAGCGACCCAGTACTTC
TRBV5-1	-	TRBJ2-7	-	CASSSGSYEQYF	TGCGCCAGCAGCTCAGGGTCCTACGAGCAGTACTTC
TRBV29-1	TRBD1	TRBJ2-7	-	CSVAFWTGGDEQYF	TGCAGCGTTGCCTTCTGGACAGGGGGCGACGAGCAGTACTTC
TRBV15	-	TRBJ1-4	-	CATSRDLVGKLFF	TGTGCCACCAGCAGAGATCTTGTAGGAAAACTGTTTTTT
TRBV27	-	TRBJ2-3	-	CASRRSGSTDTQYF	TGTGCCAGCAGAAGGTCGGGCAGCACAGATACGCAGTATTTT
TRBV27	TRBD2	TRBJ2-5	-	CASTPSGGQETQYF	TGTGCCAGCACCCCGAGCGGGGGCCAAGAGACCCAGTACTTC
TRBV18	TRBD2	TRBJ2-3	-	CASSPLSGGSTDTQYF	TGTGCCAGCTCACCCCTCTCCGGGGGGAGCACAGATACGCAGTATTTT
TRBV5-4	-	TRBJ2-5	-	CASSLGGNQETQYF	TGTGCCAGCAGCTTGGGGGGCAACCAAGAGACCCAGTACTTC
TRBV15	-	TRBJ1-2	few	CATSRGQPWGYTF	TGTGCCACCAGCAGAGGACAGCCCTGGGGCTACACCTTC
TRBV28	-	TRBJ1-2	few	CASSPGHLANYGYTF	TGTGCCAGCAGTCCGGGACACCTAGCTAACTATGGCTACACCTTC
TRBV6-5	-	TRBJ2-7	-	CASSYGGLTPYEQYF	TGTGCCAGCAGTTACGGTGGGCTTACCCCTTACGAGCAGTACTTC
TRBV29-1	-	TRBJ2-4	once	CSVDSTGGLAKNIQYF	TGCAGCGTTGACTCTACGGGGGGCTTGGCCAAAAACATTCAGTACTTC
TRBV29-1	-	TRBJ2-1	few	CSVEVRLREQFF	TGCAGCGTTGAAGTTAGGCTTCGTGAGCAGTTCTTC
TRBV30	TRBD2	TRBJ2-2	-	CAWSPGLAGRTGELFF	TGTGCCTGGAGTCCAGGACTAGCGGGGCGCACCGGGGAGCTGTTTTTT
TRBV7-2	-	TRBJ1-5	-	CASSLWGQGRGQPQHF	TGTGCCAGCAGCTTATGGGGTCAGGGAAGAGGACAGCCCCAGCATTTT
TRBV4-1	TRBD1	TRBJ1-1	few	CASSRGARDREAFF	TGCGCCAGCAGCCGGGGCGCCAGGGACAGGGAAGCTTTCTTT
TRBV19	-	TRBJ2-5	-	CASNPNSGLGETQYF	TGTGCCAGTAACCCAAACTCGGGGCTAGGAGAGACCCAGTACTTC
TRBV7-8	TRBD2	TRBJ2-3	-	CASSSGLAEGRDTQYF	TGTGCCAGCAGCTCTGGACTAGCAGAAGGGAGAGATACGCAGTATTTT
TRBV9	TRBD2	TRBJ2-2	-	CASKRGDSTGELFF	TGTGCCAGCAAGCGGGGGGATTCCACCGGGGAGCTGTTTTTT
TRBV2	-	TRBJ1-6	few	CASSERTSSYNSPLHF	TGTGCCAGCAGTGAACGGACCAGCTCCTATAATTCACCCCTCCACTTT
TRBV29-1	-	TRBJ2-5	-	CSVEASRQETQYF	TGCAGCGTTGAAGCCTCGCGGCAAGAGACCCAGTACTTC
TRBV30	TRBD1	TRBJ2-7	-	CAWSPRRTGGYYEQYF	TGTGCCTGGAGTCCCCGAAGGACAGGGGGCTACTACGAGCAGTACTTC
TRBV14	TRBD1	TRBJ2-4	-	CASSQAGQGPTYF	TGTGCCAGCAGCCAAGCAGGACAGGGCCCAACGTACTTC
TRBV7-2	-	TRBJ2-1	-	CASSSVRADSYNEQFF	TGTGCCAGCAGCTCGGTCCGAGCTGACTCCTACAATGAGCAGTTCTTC
TRBV15	-	TRBJ2-5	-	CATSRVLQGPETQYF	TGTGCCACCAGCAGAGTCCTCCAGGGACCAGAGACCCAGTACTTC
TRBV5-6	-	TRBJ2-1	many	CASSPLGGGEYNEQFF	TGTGCCAGCAGCCCCCTGGGGGGCGGGGAATACAATGAGCAGTTCTTC
TRBV30	-	TRBJ1-3	-	CAWSVKSDPGNTIYF	TGTGCCTGGAGTGTCAAGTCTGACCCTGGAAACACCATATATTTT
TRBV27	-	TRBJ1-6	-	CASSPSRVANSPLHF	TGTGCCAGCAGCCCCTCACGGGTAGCAAATTCACCCCTCCACTTT
TRBV23-1	-	TRBJ1-3	few	CASTPLRSGNTIYF	TGCGCCAGCACCCCTTTGCGGTCTGGAAACACCATATATTTT
TRBV7-3	TRBD1	TRBJ2-3	few	CASSHRDSGTDTQYF	TGTGCCAGCAGCCACAGGGACAGCGGCACAGATACGCAGTATTTT
TRBV14	-	TRBJ1-2	-	CASSQGPGNGYTF	TGTGCCAGCAGCCAGGGCCCGGGGAATGGCTACACCTTC
TRBV23-1	-	TRBJ2-5	-	CASSQSDAIEVLLGETQYF	TGCGCCAGCAGTCAATCCGATGCTATTGAGGTCCTTTTAGGAGAGACCCAGTACTTC
TRBV10-3	TRBD1	TRBJ2-1	few	CAIRYGPQGAEQFF	TGTGCCATCAGATACGGGCCTCAGGGGGCCGAGCAGTTCTTC
TRBV14	-	TRBJ2-7	few	CASSQDFGTSYEQYF	TGTGCCAGCAGCCAAGATTTCGGGACAAGTTACGAGCAGTACTTC
TRBV4-1	-	TRBJ2-1	-	CASSQAGEGLGQFF	TGCGCCAGCAGCCAAGCCGGGGAAGGGTTAGGGCAGTTCTTC
TRBV28	-	TRBJ2-3	-	CASSLIGQGADTQYF	TGTGCCAGCAGTTTAATTGGGCAGGGCGCAGATACGCAGTATTTT
TRBV2	-	TRBJ1-5	-	CASSDTRSNQPQHF	TGTGCCAGCAGTGATACGCGTAGCAATCAGCCCCAGCATTTT
TRBV9	-	TRBJ1-2	-	CASSTGSVNYGYTF	TGTGCCAGCAGCACCGGGAGTGTCAACTATGGCTACACCTTC
TRBV30	TRBD2	TRBJ2-3	-	CAWSRLAGGSDTQYF	TGTGCCTGGTCCCGACTAGCGGGGGGCTCCGATACGCAGTATTTT